This is a list of T cell receptor beta chains from one sample in a study of cytomegalovirus exposure and HLA in healthy donors. Assay used: immunoSEQ multiplex PCR; TCRdb lists only in-frame clones, some missing. The table includes 97,000 or so clones, approximately 94% detected once. Sequenced: PBMCs. The receptors come from a young woman in good health and CMV-seronegative. The CDR3 runs from the conserved cysteine through the conserved F or W. The D gene is left open where the match is weak. Size is omitted from some rows. Given values are once, few, many or a class for expanded clones.

clone_size	v_call	j_call	d_call	cdr3_aa	cdr3_nt
once	TRBV7-9	TRBJ2-1	.	CASSFDRYYEQFF	TGTGCCAGCAGCTTCGACAGGTACTATGAGCAGTTCTTC
.	TRBV6-1	TRBJ2-7	TRBD2	CASSATSGYEQYF	TGTGCCAGCAGTGCGACTAGCGGATACGAGCAGTACTTC
.	TRBV15	TRBJ1-5	.	CATSRGRASNQPQHF	TGTGCCACCAGCAGAGGGAGAGCTAGCAATCAGCCCCAGCATTTT
.	TRBV27	TRBJ2-1	TRBD2	CASRLEGGGEQFF	TGTGCCAGCAGGCTGGAGGGCGGGGGTGAGCAGTTCTTC
.	TRBV11-3	TRBJ2-1	TRBD1	CASSDRGQPTYNEQFF	TGTGCCAGCAGCGATCGGGGACAGCCCACCTACAATGAGCAGTTCTTC
.	TRBV6-5	TRBJ2-1	.	CASSPTWRAGNEQFF	TGTGCCAGCAGTCCCACCTGGAGGGCGGGCAATGAGCAGTTCTTC
.	TRBV6-5	TRBJ1-1	.	CASSYSGAQPGTEAFF	TGTGCCAGCAGTTACTCGGGGGCCCAACCAGGGACTGAAGCTTTCTTT
.	TRBV4-1	TRBJ2-3	TRBD2	CASSQAGLGSTDTQYF	TGCGCCAGCAGCCAAGCGGGACTAGGGAGCACAGATACGCAGTATTTT
once	TRBV27	TRBJ2-3	.	CASSLGIDRHTDTQYF	TGTGCCAGCAGCCTGGGAATTGACAGACACACAGATACGCAGTATTTT
once	TRBV18	TRBJ2-7	.	CASSPMGHTYEQYF	TGTGCCAGCTCACCAATGGGACATACCTACGAGCAGTACTTC
.	TRBV18	TRBJ1-5	.	CASSEIDSSNQPQHF	TGTGCCAGCTCGGAGATTGACAGCAGCAATCAGCCCCAGCATTTT
few	TRBV28	TRBJ1-1	.	CASSLSRGGPTEAFF	TGTGCCAGCAGTTTATCAAGGGGGGGTCCCACTGAAGCTTTCTTT
.	TRBV21-1	TRBJ1-4	.	CASSMEGDRAPRTNEKLFF	TGTGCCAGCAGCATGGAGGGGGACAGGGCCCCGAGAACTAATGAAAAACTGTTTTTT
.	TRBV6-5	TRBJ1-2	.	CASQIRSQGYTF	TGTGCCAGCCAAATAAGGAGCCAGGGATACACCTTC
.	TRBV11-3	TRBJ2-3	.	CASTKQGEASTDTQYF	TGTGCCAGCACCAAACAAGGGGAGGCGAGCACAGATACGCAGTATTTT
.	TRBV30	TRBJ1-5	TRBD1	CASDRGQGPQHF	TGTGCGAGTGACAGGGGGCAGGGGCCCCAGCATTTT
.	TRBV6-1	TRBJ2-2	TRBD1	CATTRDRVRTGELFF	TGTGCCACCACCAGGGACAGGGTTAGGACCGGGGAGCTGTTTTTT
.	TRBV27	TRBJ2-1	TRBD2	CASSLPQAGGMTYNEQFF	TGTGCCAGCAGTTTACCTCAGGCGGGAGGGATGACCTACAATGAGCAGTTCTTC
.	TRBV30	TRBJ1-6	TRBD1	CACTQGAYNSPLHF	TGTGCCTGCACCCAGGGGGCCTATAATTCACCCCTCCACTTT
.	TRBV29-1	TRBJ1-2	TRBD1	CSVGDRGLGYGYTF	TGCAGCGTTGGTGACAGGGGTCTAGGGTATGGCTACACCTTC
.	TRBV5-1	TRBJ2-7	TRBD2	CASSGGTSGDYEQYF	TGCGCCAGCAGCGGCGGGACTAGCGGCGACTACGAGCAGTACTTC
.	TRBV9	TRBJ1-5	.	CASSVTDSQQPQHF	TGTGCCAGCAGCGTGACAGATTCCCAGCAGCCCCAGCATTTT
once	TRBV5-5	TRBJ1-1	TRBD1	CASSTGQVYSNTEAFF	TGTGCCAGCAGCACGGGACAGGTCTATTCGAACACTGAAGCTTTCTTT
.	TRBV7-2	TRBJ2-1	.	CASSLTGTRAGGNEQFF	TGTGCCAGCAGCCTGACCGGGACAAGGGCCGGCGGGAATGAGCAGTTCTTC
.	TRBV30	TRBJ1-6	.	CAWSPTGHEVNF	TGTGCCTGGAGTCCTACAGGCCATGAGGTAAACTTT
.	TRBV5-1	TRBJ2-7	TRBD1	CASSSDRGLDEQYF	TGCGCCAGCAGCTCTGACAGGGGGCTTGACGAGCAGTACTTC
once	TRBV7-9	TRBJ1-2	TRBD1	CASSLNIRTGYGYTF	TGTGCCAGCAGCTTAAATATTCGGACAGGCTATGGCTACACCTTC
.	TRBV5-4	TRBJ2-3	TRBD1	CASSLGGGTGGDTQYF	TGTGCCAGCAGCTTGGGCGGGGGGACAGGGGGAGATACGCAGTATTTT
once	TRBV9	TRBJ2-1	TRBD2	CASSVGSTSGPHEQFF	TGTGCCAGCAGCGTAGGCTCGACTAGCGGCCCTCATGAGCAGTTCTTC
.	TRBV5-5	TRBJ2-7	TRBD1	CASSLAAGTGTYEQYF	TGTGCCAGCAGCTTGGCCGCCGGGACAGGGACCTACGAGCAGTACTTC
.	TRBV5-1	TRBJ1-2	TRBD1	CASSLHRDSYGYTF	TGCGCCAGCAGCTTACACCGGGACAGTTATGGCTACACCTTC
.	TRBV19	TRBJ2-2	.	CASSVHRNTGELFF	TGTGCCAGTAGTGTACACAGGAACACCGGGGAGCTGTTTTTT
few	TRBV9	TRBJ2-7	TRBD2	CASSLGLAGGEQYF	TGTGCCAGCAGCCTAGGACTAGCGGGGGGTGAGCAGTACTTC
.	TRBV19	TRBJ1-4	.	CASSIHPTGRGEKLFF	TGTGCCAGTAGTATACACCCGACAGGCCGGGGCGAAAAACTGTTTTTT
.	TRBV2	TRBJ1-2	TRBD1	CASIGQGDANYGYTF	TGTGCCAGCATCGGACAGGGGGACGCTAACTATGGCTACACCTTC
.	TRBV9	TRBJ2-2	.	CASSVGGHNTGELFF	TGTGCCAGCAGCGTAGGGGGGCACAACACCGGGGAGCTGTTTTTT
.	TRBV30	TRBJ2-3	TRBD2	CAWKETGGPGTQYF	TGTGCCTGGAAGGAAACGGGGGGGCCAGGGACGCAGTATTTT
.	TRBV2	TRBJ2-4	.	CASSVGIGGTNIQYF	TGTGCCAGCAGTGTAGGCATTGGGGGGACGAACATTCAGTACTTC
once	TRBV7-9	TRBJ1-4	TRBD1	CASRQYRGWGNEKLFF	TGTGCCAGCAGACAATACAGGGGTTGGGGAAATGAAAAACTGTTTTTT
.	TRBV7-2	TRBJ2-5	TRBD1	CASSITGGRETQYF	TGTGCCAGCAGCATAACAGGGGGCAGGGAGACCCAGTACTTC
.	TRBV9	TRBJ2-1	TRBD2	CASSVGSGNGLDEQFF	TGTGCCAGCAGCGTAGGTAGCGGGAACGGGTTGGATGAGCAGTTCTTC
.	TRBV20-1	TRBJ1-1	.	CSALQFEAFF	TGCAGTGCTTTACAGTTTGAAGCTTTCTTT
once	TRBV30	TRBJ1-6	TRBD1	CAWSVLWGQGMGNSPLHF	TGTGCCTGGAGTGTACTCTGGGGACAGGGGATGGGTAATTCACCCCTCCACTTT
few	TRBV9	TRBJ1-1	.	CASSGNPLGGAWAEAFF	TGTGCCAGCAGCGGGAACCCTTTAGGGGGGGCATGGGCTGAAGCTTTCTTT
medium-sized	TRBV4-3	TRBJ2-6	.	CASSQGGTASGANVLTF	TGCGCCAGCAGCCAGGGCGGGACAGCCTCTGGGGCCAACGTCCTGACTTTC
.	TRBV6-5	TRBJ2-5	.	CASSEQGGRETQYF	TGTGCCAGCAGTGAACAGGGGGGGCGGGAGACCCAGTACTTC
.	TRBV9	TRBJ2-5	TRBD1	CASSADRGIEETQYF	TGTGCCAGCAGCGCGGACAGGGGGATCGAAGAGACCCAGTACTTC
.	TRBV9	TRBJ2-1	.	CASSVYGDYNEQFF	TGTGCCAGCAGCGTATACGGGGACTACAATGAGCAGTTCTTC
.	TRBV7-9	TRBJ1-3	.	CASSPTGSYVHSGNTIYF	TGTGCCAGCAGCCCGACAGGCTCCTACGTTCACTCTGGTAACACCATATATTTT
once	TRBV15	TRBJ2-3	TRBD1	CATSREGTGGAGIRADTQYF	TGTGCCACCAGCAGGGAGGGGACAGGGGGAGCTGGGATTCGGGCTGATACGCAGTATTTT
.	TRBV28	TRBJ1-1	TRBD1	CASSLTRDSSNTEAFF	TGTGCCAGCAGTTTAACCAGGGACAGCTCCAACACTGAAGCTTTCTTT
.	TRBV27	TRBJ1-2	.	CASSLSYDSRYGYTF	TGTGCCAGCAGTTTATCGTATGACAGTAGGTATGGCTACACCTTC
.	TRBV27	TRBJ1-4	TRBD1	CASSYRTGHEKLFF	TGTGCCAGCAGTTACAGGACAGGGCACGAAAAACTGTTTTTT
.	TRBV9	TRBJ2-6	.	CASSVISGANVLTF	TGTGCCAGCAGCGTTATCTCTGGGGCCAACGTCCTGACTTTC